What follows describes a single T cell receptor (beta chain). The antigen is undetermined. This entry is derived from a study of shared clonotypes between healthy human individuals. Study in general: The people who gave samples were a couple of women and a few men aged 18 to 49. Each donor's CD8 memory used one plate, CD8 naive two, each CD4 subset three. Points from the study as a whole: Investigators expected sequencing depth to affect clonotype sharing among donors. Around 4.7% of naive CD4 clonotypes were shared across four donors.

In the naive CD8 group, cells lacked CD45RO and were positively selected for CCR7, so terminally differentiated effector memory CD45RA+ cells were left out. Trimming removed 2 bases from V and 1 base from J, with 5 bases in between. The CDR3 runs to 13 residues. CDR1 MNHNS and CDR2 SASEGT come from the germline V gene. Profiled with immunoSEQ multiplex PCR; TCRdb holds only in-frame clones, not every one. The sample lists around 2.1 million clones, approximately 94% occurring once. The genes are TRBV6-1 and TRBJ1-1; D is ambiguous. The TCR originated in a man aged 18 to 29 in good health. Some clones in this sample may be carry-over from other donors' samples. Sequenced material: naive CD8+ T cells from PBMCs. Written as DNA, the CDR3 is TGTGCCAGCAGTGAAACGAGGAACACTGAAGCTTTCTTT. It specifies CASSETRNTEAFF.